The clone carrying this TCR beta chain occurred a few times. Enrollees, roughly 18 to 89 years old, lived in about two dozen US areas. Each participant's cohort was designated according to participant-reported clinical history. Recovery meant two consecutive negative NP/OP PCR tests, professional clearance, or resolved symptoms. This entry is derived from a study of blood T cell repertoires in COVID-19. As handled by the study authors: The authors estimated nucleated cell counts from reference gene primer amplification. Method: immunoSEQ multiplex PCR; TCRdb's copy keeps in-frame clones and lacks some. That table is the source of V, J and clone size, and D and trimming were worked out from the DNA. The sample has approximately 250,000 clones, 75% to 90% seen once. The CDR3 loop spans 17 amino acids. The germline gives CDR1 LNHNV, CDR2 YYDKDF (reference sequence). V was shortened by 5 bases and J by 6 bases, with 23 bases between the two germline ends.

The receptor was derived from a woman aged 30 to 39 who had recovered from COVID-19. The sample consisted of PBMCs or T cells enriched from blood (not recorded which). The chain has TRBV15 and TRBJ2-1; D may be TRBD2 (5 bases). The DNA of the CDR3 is TGTGCCACCAGCTCTCGATCGGGCTTGGCGGCGGGCAATGAGCAGTTCTTC. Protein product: CATSSRSGLAAGNEQFF.